A selection of T cell receptor beta chains follows, all from one sample in a study of CXCR3-negative and CXCR3-positive naive CD8 T cells. TCRdb processed the 5' RACE reads again and assigns one entry to each CDR3 protein, with no DNA. This repertoire comprises about 130,000 distinct CDR3 sequences; its ten largest clones make up 0.59%. The sample was naive CXCR3+ CD8+ T cells from blood. Every receptor here comes from a human donor in good health. Some clones in this sample may be carry-over from other donors' samples. The CDR3 runs from the conserved cysteine through the conserved F or W. Each record gives: V gene, J gene, CDR3 protein.

TRBV2	TRBJ2-7	CASSETGGSTYEQYF
TRBV20-1	TRBJ1-2	CSSFGQVVYGYTF
TRBV29-1	TRBJ2-2	CSVEVNSNTGELFF
TRBV29-1	TRBJ2-3	CSVEDPQGAADTQYF
TRBV12-3/TRBV12-4	TRBJ2-7	CASSLALGLASNEQYF
TRBV7-9	TRBJ2-7	CASSIRDSLLREQYF
TRBV7-6	TRBJ1-1	CASSLGGPNTEALF
TRBV14	TRBJ2-5	CASSQDWKNVYQETQYF
TRBV18	TRBJ1-1	CASSPPEGLNTEAFF
TRBV12-5	TRBJ1-6	CASGFTGDSYNSPLHF
TRBV29-1	TRBJ2-3	CSVDLLAEGVEDTQYF
TRBV2	TRBJ2-5	CATLGGPETQYF
TRBV3-1	TRBJ1-2	CASSHGTGGFGYTF
TRBV13	TRBJ2-7	CASSPRLAPGHEQYF
TRBV7-9	TRBJ2-1	CASSYSSSDEQFF
TRBV7-6	TRBJ2-7	CASSLEAASGSISYEQYF
TRBV7-9	TRBJ2-7	CASSIPGLSYEQYF